Below are 11 T cell receptor beta chains sequenced from a single sample in a study of blood T cells in healthy people across ages. For the second PCR, which ran for 7 to 11 cycles, a sample-barcoded 5' primer and a J-beta primer mix were used. Each CDR3 protein is one row after TCRdb ran MiXCR on the 5' RACE reads. The sample holds 1.5 million to 2 million distinct CDR3 sequences; 28% are singletons and the top ten take approximately 7.7%. Sequenced: blood. Receptors originate from a woman aged 25 to 45 in good health.

The genes are TRBV24-1 and TRBJ2-3; TRBD1 matches at 10 bases. This CDR3 has 15 amino acids. Germline V CDR1 and CDR2: KGHDR, SFDVKD. Germline trimming cut 7 bases from V and 3 bases from J; bases unmatched to any gene: 6. DNA for the CDR3: TGTGCCACCAGCCCGGGACAGGGGTCTACAGATACGCAGTATTTT. This translates into CATSPGQGSTDTQYF.

V gene TRBV3-1 combines with J gene TRBJ2-1; TRBD2 is a possible D gene (5 bases). The germline V gene encodes CDR1 LGHDT and CDR2 YNNKEL (reference sequence). V was trimmed by 4 bases and J by 4 bases, leaving 14 bases between them. This CDR3 comprises 15 residues. CDR3 in DNA: TGTGCCAGCAGCCCCACGGGGAGCGTATACAATGAGCAGTTCTTC. Its protein product is CASSPTGSVYNEQFF.

The genes are TRBV20-1 and TRBJ2-3, with D perhaps TRBD1 or TRBD2 (6 bases each). From germline, CDR1 is DFQATT and CDR2 SNEGSKA (reference sequence). This CDR3 is built from 13 residues. V gave up 6 bases and J gave up 10 bases, with 20 bases separating them. The CDR3 bases are TGCAGTGCCGGCCTCGGGGGCAAGGATGCGCAGTATTTT. It yields the protein CSAGLGGKDAQYF.

This chain connects TRBV30 to TRBJ1-2; maybe TRBD1 (5 bases). From germline, CDR1 is GTSNPN and CDR2 SVGIG (reference sequence). The CDR3 covers 12 residues. Trimming removed 3 bases from V and 6 bases from J, with 11 bases in between. CDR3 bases: TGTGCCTGGAGCGGTACGGGACATGGCTACACCTTC. Translated, it gives CAWSGTGHGYTF.

The chain recombines TRBV4-2 with TRBJ2-3; D is undetermined. The V gene's germline CDR1 is LGHNA and CDR2 YNFKEQ. The CDR3 is made up of 15 amino acids. Trimming took off 7 bases at V and 6 bases at J, with 20 bases between the two ends. DNA of the CDR3: TGTGCCAGCAACTCGGCCCTTGGAAGGGCGGATACGCAGTATTTT. The encoded protein is CASNSALGRADTQYF.

There are a few counts of this clonotype. The chain uses TRBV29-1 and TRBJ2-1, with 8 bases lining up with TRBD1. Judging by the DNA end, TRBJ2-7 fits better; the J call may be wrong. Germline CDR1 is SQVTM and CDR2 is ANQGSEA. The CDR3 loop spans 18 amino acids. CDR3 in amino acids: CSVSRGRNALTSYNEQYF. CDR3 sequence (DNA): TGCAGCGTTTCCAGGGGGCGCAATGCCCTGACCTCCTACAATGAGCAGTACTTC.

The table lists this clonotype with a few counts. CDR3 coding DNA: TGCGCCAGCAGCTATGGGTCGAACACTGAAGCTTTCTTT. Translating gives CASSYGSNTEAFF. The chain has TRBV5-1 and TRBJ1-1; D uncertain. Germline CDR1 is SGHRS and CDR2 is YFSETQ. The CDR3 totals 13 residues. The ends were cut back, 3 bases at V and 1 base at J, with 7 bases in the middle.

This clonotype was observed a handful of times. V gene TRBV4-3 combines with J gene TRBJ2-7, with 7 bases that match TRBD1. Germline values: CDR1 LGHNA, CDR2 YSLEER. The CDR3 runs to 14 residues. The junction had 6 bases not matched to a gene; V was cut back by 4 bases and J by 3 bases. The CDR3: CASSPKGARYEQYF. As DNA, the CDR3 is TGCGCCAGCAGCCCTAAGGGGGCCCGCTACGAGCAGTACTTC.

This rearrangement joins TRBV30 to TRBJ1-2; 7 nucleotides agree with TRBD1. J gave up 7 bases and V 3 bases, and 8 bases lay outside the gene matches. The CDR3 has 13 amino acids. In germline, CDR1 is GTSNPN, CDR2 SVGIG (reference sequence). Written as DNA, the CDR3 is TGTGCCTGGAGGTCCACAGGGGATGCTGGCTACACCTTC. This gives the protein CAWRSTGDAGYTF.

The rearrangement joins TRBV3-1 to TRBJ2-1, with D unresolved. V was shortened by 0 bases and J by 4 bases, with 1 base between the two germline ends. The length of the CDR3 is 12 residues. Germline V gene data show CDR1 as LGHDT and CDR2 as YNNKEL (reference sequence). The CDR3 region is CASSQEYNEQFF. CDR3 DNA: TGTGCCAGCAGCCAAGAGTACAATGAGCAGTTCTTC.

The genes are TRBV19 and TRBJ1-1; no definite D call. CDR1 is LNHDA and CDR2 is SQIVND in the germline V gene (reference sequence). V was trimmed by 9 bases and J by 1 base, leaving 6 bases between them. The CDR3 sequence is 11 residues long. The CDR3 protein is CASNENTEAFF. The CDR3 nucleotides are TGTGCCAGCAACGAGAACACTGAAGCTTTCTTT.